The sequence of this T cell receptor beta chain was determined in a study of response to subunit inactivated influenza vaccine. Whole-study results and caveats: Authors suggested few new T cells are recruited by each seasonal influenza vaccination.

Trimming cost V 7 bases and J 4 bases; bases outside gene matches: 6. The germline gives CDR1 LGHNA, CDR2 YNFKEQ. The CDR3 consists of 14 residues. Note on this clonotype: The antigen is not known.

In TCRdb, the RT-PCR reads were re-called with MiXCR into one record per CDR3 protein. The sample gives about 800,000 distinct CDR3 sequences, 21% of which show up once; 9.5% to 13% is in the top ten. This specimen was PBMCs from blood, taken roughly 5 days after vaccination. The clonotype originates from a man aged 50-60 years who received an inactivated influenza vaccine. J is TRBJ1-1 and V is TRBV4-2, with TRBD1 matching over 10 bases. The CDR3 coding sequence is TGTGCCAGCACCACCGGGACAGGGGTCACTGAAGCTTTCTTT. Its protein is CASTTGTGVTEAFF.